These 21 T cell receptor beta chains came from one sample sequenced in a study of T-cell reconstitution after alpha-beta-depleted transplantation in children (dated by TCRdb to 2016 to 2017). Libraries were constructed by PCR. The run used an Illumina HiSeq 2500. To normalize quantification of the TCRbeta repertoire, the TCR libraries were built with molecular barcoding that relied on unique molecular identifiers. The public reads were reanalyzed by TCRdb: fastp trimming at Q25, MiXCR alignment, in-frame beta chains only. Under each unique CDR3 protein, matching rows form one entry showing the most common genes and DNA. This sample lists around 410,000 distinct CDR3 sequences; 11% were detected once. The ten largest clonotypes hold 4.5% to 6% of the sample. The material was PBMCs from the stem cell graft donor, obtained from the stem cell graft. The source of these receptors is a human donor who donated a stem cell graft to a child with acute myeloid leukemia.

This clonotype has just a few counts. The chain has TRBV6-5 and TRBJ2-2, with TRBD2 matching 7 bases. Germline V gives CDR1 MNHEY, CDR2 SVGAGI. The trim removed 5 bases at V and 6 bases at J, leaving 9 bases unmatched. CDR3 length: 15 residues. The CDR3 bases are TGTGCCAGCAGTCGACTAGCTAATGGAGCCGGGGAGCTGTTTTTT. Amino acid sequence: CASSRLANGAGELFF.

This chain links TRBV20-1 with TRBJ2-3; 10 nucleotides agree with TRBD2. V shed 2 bases, J shed 5 bases, and the junction held 7 bases outside the gene matches. The CDR3 runs 15 residues. Germline V gene data show CDR1 as DFQATT and CDR2 as SNEGSKA (reference sequence). The CDR3 spells CSARISGRVQDTQYF. CDR3 bases: TGCAGTGCTAGAATAAGCGGGAGGGTCCAAGATACGCAGTATTTT.

The V gene is TRBV29-1, the J gene TRBJ2-7, with TRBD1 matching 8 bases. V lost 8 bases and J lost 2; bases outside the gene matches: 8. This CDR3 has 13 amino acids. Germline values: CDR1 SQVTM, CDR2 ANQGSEA. As DNA, the CDR3 is TGCAGCACGCGACAGGGGTTTACCTACGAGCAGTACTTC. It specifies CSTRQGFTYEQYF.

The genes are TRBV10-2 and TRBJ2-1; TRBD2 might be the D (5 bases). Germline values: CDR1 WSHSY, CDR2 SAAADI. This CDR3 has 17 amino acids. The ends were cut back, 1 base at V and 5 bases at J, with 18 bases in the middle. The CDR3 loop is CASSELWGASKDNEQFF. CDR3 coding DNA: TGCGCCAGCAGTGAGTTGTGGGGAGCCTCTAAGGACAATGAGCAGTTCTTC.

V usage is TRBV3-1 and J usage is TRBJ2-1; 10 bases are a match to TRBD1. Germline V gene sequence: CDR1 LGHDT, CDR2 YNNKEL (reference sequence). Losses at the gene ends were 2 bases for V and 4 bases for J; bases not matched to a gene: 5. The CDR3 length is 16 residues. The DNA for the CDR3 is TGTGCCAGCAGCCAAAGGCCGGGACAGGGGTACAATGAGCAGTTCTTC. Protein: CASSQRPGQGYNEQFF.

The chain links TRBV29-1 to TRBJ2-1, with TRBD1 matching 8 bases. The CDR3 sequence is 12 residues long. V lost 7 bases and J lost 9; bases outside the gene matches: 8. CDR1 is SQVTM, CDR2 ANQGSEA, per germline. This CDR3 reads CSGRETGVEQFF. For the CDR3, the DNA is TGCAGCGGCCGGGAGACAGGGGTTGAGCAGTTCTTC.

This clonotype was counted ten times or more. The chain combines TRBV5-6 with TRBJ2-5; TRBD1 agrees at 7 bases. CDR1 is SGHDT, CDR2 YYEEEE, per germline. V lost 2 bases to trimming and J lost 1 base; unmatched junction nucleotides: 2. The CDR3 covers 14 residues. This CDR3 reads CASSFWDSQETQYF. The CDR3 DNA follows: TGTGCCAGCAGCTTCTGGGACAGCCAAGAGACCCAGTACTTC.

This clonotype was counted at least ten times. This chain joins TRBV5-6 and TRBJ2-4, with 15 bases aligning to TRBD2. The junction had 10 bases not matched to a gene; V was cut back by 6 bases and J by 9 bases. CDR1 SGHDT and CDR2 YYEEEE come from the germline V gene. This CDR3 contains 16 residues. The chain's CDR3 is CASKRGLAGGGAIQYF. The CDR3 DNA reads TGTGCCAGCAAAAGAGGACTAGCGGGAGGGGGGGCCATTCAGTACTTC.

V usage is TRBV20-1 and J usage is TRBJ2-3; D is perhaps TRBD1 or TRBD2 (5 bases each). The CDR3 is 16 residues long. V shed 3 bases and J shed 8 bases, with 24 bases lying between them. CDR1 and CDR2 (germline): DFQATT, SNEGSKA (reference sequence). The CDR3 DNA follows: TGCAGTGCTAGTGCGGTGGCAGGGACCATCGCGGGTACGCAGTATTTT. This sequence encodes CSASAVAGTIAGTQYF.

This clonotype was seen a handful of times. This chain connects TRBV12-3 or TRBV12-4 to TRBJ2-2; unclear D gene. V lost 2 bases and J lost 6, with 7 bases in between. The CDR3 totals 13 residues. CDR3 amino acids: CASSLSQAGELFF. Here the CDR3 DNA reads TGTGCCAGCAGTTTATCCCAGGCCGGGGAGCTGTTTTTT.

This clonotype occurred many times. The J gene is TRBJ2-4, the V gene TRBV9, with D perhaps matching TRBD1 or TRBD2 (5 bases each). Trimming left V 0 bases short and J 7 bases short, with 14 bases between. This CDR3 is 15 amino acids long. The germline CDR1 and CDR2 sequences are SGDLS and YYNGEE. CDR3 protein: CASSVAGLKSNIQYF. CDR3 nucleotide sequence: TGTGCCAGCAGCGTAGCGGGGCTGAAGAGCAACATTCAGTACTTC.

This clonotype was counted ten times or more. The rearrangement links TRBV4-3 to TRBJ1-4; D is uncertain. Trimming took 1 base from V and 1 from J, leaving 1 base between them. The germline V gene encodes CDR1 LGHNA and CDR2 YSLEER. The CDR3 totals 13 residues. The CDR3 nucleotides read TGCGCCAGCAGCCAAGGAACTAATGAAAAACTGTTTTTT. Protein product: CASSQGTNEKLFF.

The chain has TRBV12-3 or TRBV12-4 and TRBJ1-3; a possible D gene is TRBD1 (6 bases). This CDR3 comprises 16 residues. V lost 3 bases and J 1 base, leaving 13 bases between the germline ends. CDR3 loop: CASSFQGLGSGNTIYF. In DNA, the CDR3 is TGTGCCAGCAGTTTTCAGGGGCTCGGGTCTGGAAACACCATATATTTT.

The chain combines TRBV10-3 with TRBJ2-7; D may be TRBD2 (6 bases). V lost 2 bases, J lost 2 bases, and 13 bases lay in between. The CDR3 extends over 15 amino acids. Per the germline V gene, CDR1 is ENHRY and CDR2 is SYGVKD. CDR3 in DNA: TGTGCCATCAGTGAGGCGTCTCGGGGGACCTACGAGCAGTACTTC. As protein: CAISEASRGTYEQYF.

A few counts support this clonotype. This chain links TRBV27 with TRBJ2-3; TRBD2 aligns across 9 bases. This CDR3 is built from 18 residues. Germline values: CDR1 MNHEY, CDR2 SMNVEV (reference sequence). The V and J ends lost 3 bases and 1 base, in that order; junction bases with no gene match: 11. The CDR3 region is CASSFFGASGVRTDTQYF. CDR3 nucleotide sequence: TGTGCCAGCAGTTTTTTTGGGGCTAGCGGGGTCCGCACAGATACGCAGTATTTT.

J is TRBJ2-7 and V is TRBV20-1; weak D call: TRBD2 (5 bases). The germline CDR1 and CDR2 sequences are DFQATT and SNEGSKA (reference sequence). V lost 0 bases and J 2 bases, leaving 11 bases between the germline ends. The CDR3 sequence is 14 residues long. The CDR3 loop is CSARDLTSAYEQYF. The CDR3 DNA sequence: TGCAGTGCTAGAGATCTCACTAGTGCCTACGAGCAGTACTTC.

This chain connects TRBV7-9 to TRBJ2-1; D might be TRBD2 (6 bases). There are 13 residues in the CDR3. CDR1 and CDR2 (germline): SEHNR, FQNEAQ (reference sequence). Trimming removed 5 bases from V and 7 bases from J, with 12 bases in between. Here the CDR3 reads CASSPSGRNEQFF. The CDR3 coding sequence is TGTGCCAGCAGCCCCAGTGGGAGGAATGAGCAGTTCTTC.

At least ten counts were recorded for this clonotype. The gene calls are TRBV12-3 or TRBV12-4 and TRBJ2-2, with TRBD2 matching over 12 bases. V lost 6 bases and J lost 0; bases outside the gene matches: 5. CDR3 size: 17 residues. The CDR3 here is CASSRTSGVANTGELFF. Here the CDR3 DNA reads TGTGCCAGCAGCCGGACTAGCGGGGTCGCGAACACCGGGGAGCTGTTTTTT.

The sample holds many counts of this clonotype. The chain is built from TRBV19 and TRBJ1-5; possible D gene TRBD1, 5 bases. The CDR3 runs 13 residues. The ends were cut back, 4 bases at V and 7 bases at J, with 11 bases in the middle. From germline, CDR1 is LNHDA and CDR2 SQIVND (reference sequence). CDR3 DNA: TGTGCCAGTAGTAGGGGGGTATTGCAGCCCCAGCATTTT. This codes for CASSRGVLQPQHF.

V and J are TRBV12-3 or TRBV12-4 and TRBJ2-1; D is perhaps TRBD2 (5 bases). Trimming took 6 bases from V and 8 from J, leaving 11 bases between them. The CDR3 is 12 amino acids. As DNA, the CDR3 is TGTGCCAGCAGGTCAGCGGTACATGAGCAGTTCTTC. Protein sequence: CASRSAVHEQFF.

Note on this clonotype: One end of the junction fails to match germline, which may point to a read error. The chain employs TRBV7-9 and TRBJ2-5; a weak D match, TRBD1 (5 bases). CDR3 length: 12 amino acids. Per the germline V gene, CDR1 is SEHNR and CDR2 is FQNEAQ (reference sequence). The CDR3 bases are TGTGCCAGCAGCTTAGCGCGGCAGGGCCCGGACTTC. Protein: CASSLARQGPDF. The full variable domain, rest sourced from reference TRBV7-9 and TRBJ2-5, is DTGVSQNPRHKITKRGQNVTFRCDPISEHNRLYWYRQTLGQGPEFLTYFQNEAQLEKSRLLSDRFSAERPKGSFSTLEIQRTEQGDSAMYLCASSLARQGPDFGPGTRLLVL.